This TCR beta chain was identified in a study of cytomegalovirus exposure and HLA in healthy donors. Study details: Early released data had about 80 million unique TCRs, all coming from HLA-typed donors.

PCR employed 60 Vbeta and 13 Jbeta primers. Measured with immunoSEQ multiplex PCR; TCRdb has only the in-frame clones, and not every one. The table has about 160,000 clones, around 82% seen once. Looked up from germline, CDR1 is SEHNR and CDR2 is FQNEAQ (reference sequence). Trimming took off 5 bases at V and 3 bases at J, with 14 bases between the two ends. This CDR3 contains 14 residues. This clonotype originated in a man aged 25-40 years in good health and CMV-seronegative. The chain has TRBV7-9 and TRBJ2-7; D may be TRBD1 (5 bases). Sequenced sample: PBMCs. The CDR3 spells CASSPSSGYYEQYF. CDR3 nucleotides: TGTGCCAGCAGCCCCTCTTCAGGGTACTACGAGCAGTACTTC.